This T cell receptor (beta chain) originates from a study of CD8 T cells in Susac syndrome. V lost 7 bases to trimming and J lost 0 bases, with 13 bases between them. This CDR3 has 15 residues. The germline gives CDR1 MNHEY, CDR2 SVGEGT. RNA totalling about 0.5 to 1 ug underwent reverse transcription with random hexamers. TCRdb re-analysed the immunoSEQ multiplex PCR reads in MiXCR, keeping a single row per CDR3 protein. Counted here are 71,000 or so distinct CDR3 sequences, 96% occurring once; the ten biggest clones make up around 0.11%. Sequenced input: CD4+ T cells from PBMCs. The chain is built from TRBV6-2 or TRBV6-3 and TRBJ2-1; D is perhaps TRBD2 (7 bases). The source is a human donor with multiple sclerosis. The CDR3 nucleotides are TGTGCCAGCAAAAAGGGGGGGGCCTCCTACAATGAGCAGTTCTTC. Translating gives CASKKGGASYNEQFF.